This T cell receptor (beta chain) was sequenced for a study of CD8 T cells in Susac syndrome. In the study overall: Each patient with Susac syndrome, at the time of blood draw, was therapy-naive, on corticosteroids, or on intravenous immunoglobulin alone.

Points from the study as a whole: Susac-specific public clones found in total CD8+ repertoires numbered more than 15, and those in CD8+ TEMRA repertoires numbered 4 to 6. In its TCR sequencing and HLA analysis, the study acknowledged that the number of individuals was relatively small.

V was pared by 0 bases and J by 8 bases, with 16 bases between. CDR3 length: 14 residues. In germline, CDR1 is GTSNPN, CDR2 SVGIG (reference sequence). A note on this clonotype: The antigen is not known.

Random-hexamer reverse transcription was applied to roughly 0.45 to 1 ug RNA. MiXCR was run by TCRdb on the immunoSEQ multiplex PCR reads, yielding one entry per CDR3 protein. The sample lists 75,000 to 95,000 distinct CDR3 sequences; roughly 96% were seen once. The patients with Susac syndrome satisfied recently defined diagnostic criteria for either definite or probable disease. The chain is built from TRBV30 and TRBJ1-2, with D possibly being TRBD1 (6 bases). The specimen sequenced was CD8+ T cells from PBMCs. This clonotype originated in a human donor with Susac syndrome. The DNA for the CDR3 is TGTGCCTGGAGTGTACAAACAGGGAATTGGGGCTACACCTTC. It yields the protein CAWSVQTGNWGYTF.